This note documents a single T cell receptor (beta chain) sequence. The data are from a study of blood T cell repertoires in COVID-19. The wider study: The origin of the acute and convalescent COVID-19 samples was the United States, Italy and Spain. PBMCs, B-cell-depleted T cells, or T cells provided the cDNA or gDNA that made up the material.

The CDR3 runs 15 residues. Between the trimmed V and J ends, which lost 3 bases and 0 bases, there was a span of 6 bases. From germline, CDR1 is LNHNV and CDR2 YYDKDF (reference sequence). Authors' data handling: Amplification with reference gene primers provided the estimates of nucleated cell counts. Using immunoSEQ multiplex PCR, the repertoire was profiled, and TCRdb retains in-frame clones only, with some absent. That table gives V, J and clone size, and the DNA gave D and trimming. There are tens of thousands of clones in the sample; 60% to 85% occur only once, and around a sixth lies in the top ten.

The rearrangement joins TRBV15 to TRBJ2-6, with D possibly TRBD1 on 5 matching bases. The sequence came from a human donor in a cohort sampled during active COVID-19. The sequencing input was peripheral blood. The CDR3 protein is CATSRDTSGANVLTF. CDR3 DNA sequence: TGTGCCACCAGCAGGGACACCTCTGGGGCCAACGTCCTGACTTTC.